The TCR beta chain under discussion was sequenced for a study of cytomegalovirus exposure and HLA in healthy donors. Study-wide findings and caveats: Several of the most significant clusters were apparently associated with common viral pathogens in a later analysis. Analysis was performed later, and it showed HLA-associated TCR beta chains to be more clonally expanded than equally common others. What TCR beta sequences reportedly achieved was accurate prediction of HLA-A and HLA-B alleles in most subjects.

This clone was picked up a small number of times. Its specificity is unknown. The PCR contained 60 Vbeta and 13 Jbeta primers. TCRdb keeps only in-frame clones here, not all; method: immunoSEQ multiplex PCR. The sample records over 90,000 clones, 50% to 70% being singletons. Looked up from germline, CDR1 is LGHNA and CDR2 is YNFKEQ. The J segment lost 8 bases and the V segment lost 1 base, leaving 11 bases of the junction unmatched. The CDR3 contains 16 residues. The clonotype comes from a human donor in good health. Sequenced input: PBMCs. This sequence joins TRBV4-2 and TRBJ2-7; 10 bases map to TRBD2. CDR3 region: CASSQAPPGLASQQYF. In DNA, the CDR3 is TGTGCCAGCAGCCAAGCTCCGCCGGGACTAGCGAGTCAGCAGTACTTC.